This TCR beta chain is drawn from a study of shared clonotypes between healthy human individuals. About the study: The donor pool was made up of a couple of women and a few men aged 18 to 49.

Authors' analysis steps: ImmunoSEQ sequences covered only the junction and lacked quality scores; filtering therefore differed. TCRdb keeps only in-frame clones here, not all; method: immunoSEQ multiplex PCR. The V and J calls and clone size were taken over from that table, and D and trimming were inferred from the DNA. The table shows some 800,000 clones, with nearly 95% occurring only once. The V end lost 1 base, the J end lost 1 base, and 11 bases lay between the germline ends. Germline V gene sequence: CDR1 SGHAT, CDR2 FQNNGV. The CDR3 is 15 residues long. CD45RO-negative, CCR7-positively selected cells formed the naive CD8 fraction, excluding terminally differentiated effector memory CD45RA+ cells. Study-level points and caveats: Rarefaction demonstrated incomplete sorted-subset sequencing despite large depth. Sharing across four donors was highest in naive CD4 (around 5%) and lowest in memory CD8 (0.4%).

In the case of this clone: Its antigen is unidentified. At the DNA level, this CDR3 is encoded by other sequences in the same sample as well.

The chain couples TRBV11-2 to TRBJ2-7; D ambiguous. Sequenced material: naive CD8+ T cells sorted from blood. The receptor comes from a man younger than 40 in good health. In DNA, the CDR3 is TGTGCCAGCAGCTTAGGGGCAGGACCTTCCTACGAGCAGTACTTC. Protein product: CASSLGAGPSYEQYF.